The 26 T cell receptor beta chains in this list originate from one sample, sequenced in a study of cytomegalovirus exposure and HLA in healthy donors. This PCR relied on a set of 60 Vbeta primers and 13 Jbeta primers. TCRdb keeps only in-frame clones here, not all; method: immunoSEQ multiplex PCR. The table records around 180,000 clones, roughly 81% of them present only once. The sample taken for sequencing was PBMCs. These receptors all stem from a girl aged 5-17 years in good health and CMV-seropositive.

The chain links TRBV7-3 to TRBJ1-1; possibly TRBD1 for D (5 bases). V was shortened by 4 bases and J by 0 bases, with 12 bases between the two germline ends. The CDR3 is made up of 15 amino acids. CDR1 SGHTA and CDR2 FQGTGA come from the germline V gene. DNA for the CDR3: TGTGCCAGCAGCTCGCCCAGGGATTTGAACACTGAAGCTTTCTTT. Translating it yields CASSSPRDLNTEAFF.

The rearrangement uses TRBV5-5 and TRBJ2-1, with D possibly matching TRBD1 (5 bases). The CDR3 extends over 14 amino acids. V was clipped by 0 bases and J by 7 bases, with 11 bases between them. From germline, CDR1 is SGHKS and CDR2 YYEKEE (reference sequence). CDR3 sequence: CASSLVGAGNEQFF. The CDR3 DNA sequence: TGTGCCAGCAGCTTGGTTGGCGCAGGGAATGAGCAGTTCTTC.

V is TRBV4-1 and J is TRBJ2-5; D is possibly TRBD1 (5 bases). Gene TRBJ2-7 matches the end of the DNA better, so the J call may be wrong. The CDR3 has 15 residues. CDR1 and CDR2 from the germline V gene are MGHRA and YSYEKL. CDR3 amino acids: CASSQEQGPSYEQYF. In DNA, the CDR3 is TGCGCCAGCAGCCAAGAGCAGGGTCCCTCCTACGAGCAGTACTTC.

This clone came up once. V gene TRBV2 combines with J gene TRBJ1-5, with 8 bases identical to TRBD1. The CDR3 is 14 amino acids. Per germline, CDR1 SNHLY and CDR2 FYNNEI. Trimming at V came to 8 bases and at J to 6 bases, leaving 9 bases not matched to a gene. CDR3 sequence reads: CASSGQEGVQPQHF. The CDR3, as DNA: TGTGCCAGCTCGGGACAGGAGGGGGTTCAGCCCCAGCATTTT. Filled out from reference TRBV2 and TRBJ1-5, the complete variable domain reads EPEVTQTPSHQVTQMGQEVILRCVPISNHLYFYWYRQILGQKVEFLVSFYNNEISEKSEIFDDQFSVERPDGSNFTLKIRSTKLEDSAMYFCASSGQEGVQPQHFGDGTRLSIL.

The chain has TRBV5-6 and TRBJ1-2; D not certain. Between the trimmed V and J ends, which lost 1 base and 7 bases, there was a span of 11 bases. Germline assignment: CDR1 SGHDT and CDR2 YYEEEE. The CDR3 has 13 residues. In DNA, the CDR3 is TGTGCCAGCAGCTTGAACAATGGGCCTGGCTACACCTTC. Translated: CASSLNNGPGYTF.

The chain combines TRBV5-1 with TRBJ2-1, with TRBD1 identical over 9 bases. With V trimmed by 4 bases and J by 8 bases, 10 bases remained unmatched. Germline V gives CDR1 SGHRS, CDR2 YFSETQ. This CDR3 is built from 15 residues. The CDR3 bases are TGCGCCAGCAGCGTCCGGGACAGGGTTAGCGATGAGCAGTTCTTC. This translates into CASSVRDRVSDEQFF.

This clone was counted a single time. This rearrangement joins TRBV30 to TRBJ1-1; D unresolved. The CDR3 is 14 amino acids. The V end was cut by 0 bases, the J end by 10 bases, with 18 bases between. The V gene's germline CDR1 is GTSNPN and CDR2 SVGIG (reference sequence). Here the CDR3 reads CAWSVWEFGQGAFF. For the CDR3, the DNA is TGTGCCTGGAGTGTCTGGGAGTTTGGGCAAGGAGCTTTCTTT. The full variable domain, with the rest looked up from reference TRBV30 and TRBJ1-1, is SQTIHQWPATLVQPVGSPLSLECTVEGTSNPNLYWYRQAAGRGLQLLFYSVGIGQISSEVPQNLSASRPQDRQFILSSKKLLLSDSGFYLCAWSVWEFGQGAFFGQGTRLTVV.

The chain employs TRBV19 and TRBJ2-5; the D is unclear. V was cut by 3 bases and J by 5 bases, with 16 bases left in between. CDR1 and CDR2 from the germline V gene are LNHDA and SQIVND (reference sequence). CDR3 length: 15 residues. The CDR3 protein is CASSIFPPSRETQYF. DNA for the CDR3: TGTGCCAGTAGTATTTTCCCCCCCTCCCGGGAGACCCAGTACTTC.

The chain is built from TRBV11-3 and TRBJ2-2; possible D gene TRBD1, 6 bases. Trimming took off 8 bases at V and 5 bases at J, with 18 bases between the two ends. Germline assignment: CDR1 SGHNT and CDR2 YENEEA. The CDR3 loop spans 15 amino acids. CDR3 region: CASLATGWGTGELFF. In nucleotides, the CDR3 is TGTGCCAGCCTTGCTACAGGGTGGGGGACCGGGGAGCTGTTTTTT.

The V call is TRBV6-6, the J call TRBJ1-1; D remains ambiguous. Germline V gene data show CDR1 as MNHNY and CDR2 as SVGAGI (reference sequence). This CDR3 is built from 13 residues. Trimming left V 2 bases short and J 2 bases short, with 6 bases between. CDR3 residues: CASSYGRNTEAFF. The CDR3 bases are TGTGCCAGCAGTTACGGGAGAAACACTGAAGCTTTCTTT.

The J gene is TRBJ1-2, the V gene TRBV29-1; D might be TRBD1 (6 bases). The CDR3 length is 14 residues. V was cut by 2 bases and J by 4 bases, with 14 bases left in between. CDR1 and CDR2 (germline): SQVTM, ANQGSEA. The CDR3 DNA sequence: TGCAGCGTTGAATTTCAGGGGTATGTCTATGGCTACACCTTC. It encodes CSVEFQGYVYGYTF.

The V and J genes are TRBV6-5 and TRBJ1-1; maybe TRBD1 (6 bases). The CDR3 has 13 residues. CDR1 and CDR2 from the germline V gene are MNHEY and SVGAGI. V lost 0 bases and J 7 bases, leaving 9 bases between the germline ends. CDR3 coding DNA: TGTGCCAGCAGTTACTCGTGGGGGCGTGAAGCTTTCTTT. Its translation: CASSYSWGREAFF.

J is TRBJ2-1 and V is TRBV6-5; D remains unclear. The CDR3 contains 16 residues. Trimming left V 2 bases short and J 5 bases short, with 16 bases between. In germline, CDR1 is MNHEY, CDR2 SVGAGI. The CDR3 reads CASSYEVTRWDNEQFF. The CDR3, as DNA: TGTGCCAGCAGTTACGAGGTCACCCGGTGGGACAATGAGCAGTTCTTC.

The chain links TRBV15 to TRBJ1-1, with TRBD1 matching over 7 bases. The germline gives CDR1 LNHNV, CDR2 YYDKDF (reference sequence). The CDR3 covers 14 residues. V trimming: 0 bases; J trimming: 5 bases; junction bases outside the gene matches: 3. CDR3: CATSRDRGRTEAFF. CDR3 DNA sequence: TGTGCCACCAGCAGAGACAGGGGGAGGACTGAAGCTTTCTTT.

This clone has a handful of counts. The rearrangement joins TRBV18 to TRBJ2-3; 10 bases line up with TRBD2. Germline loops: CDR1 KGHSH, CDR2 LQKENI. Trimming removed 5 bases from V and 4 bases from J; junction bases left unmatched: 6. CDR3 length: 15 residues. CDR3 region: CASSSLAGVSDTQYF. In nucleotides, the CDR3 is TGTGCCAGCTCATCTCTAGCGGGGGTTTCAGATACGCAGTATTTT.

The gene calls are TRBV2 and TRBJ2-1; 11 bases fit TRBD2. CDR3 length equals 15 residues. V was clipped by 3 bases and J by 8 bases; unmatched bases: 6. Germline CDR1 SNHLY, CDR2 FYNNEI. Written as DNA, the CDR3 is TGTGCCAGCAGTGAGACGTTAGCGGGGGGGCATGAGCAGTTCTTC. As protein: CASSETLAGGHEQFF.

This chain uses TRBV7-2 with TRBJ1-2; D unresolved. The V end was cut by 1 base, the J end by 4 bases, with 7 bases between. The CDR3 contains 13 residues. Germline V CDR1 and CDR2: SGHTA, FQGNSA. CDR3 residues: CASSLGATYGYTF. The CDR3 DNA reads as TGTGCCAGCAGCTTAGGGGCCACCTATGGCTACACCTTC.

The chain couples TRBV4-1 to TRBJ1-1; the D gene is possibly TRBD1 (5 bases). This CDR3 has 15 residues. Germline V gene lookup returns CDR1 MGHRA and CDR2 YSYEKL. Trimming removed 1 base at V and 0 bases at J, with 9 bases between. The CDR3 loop is CASSQGGTLNTEAFF. In DNA form, the CDR3 reads TGCGCCAGCAGCCAAGGAGGGACTTTGAACACTGAAGCTTTCTTT.

The V call is TRBV4-1, the J call TRBJ2-7, with D hard to call. CDR1 and CDR2 from the germline V gene are MGHRA and YSYEKL. The V and J ends lost 0 bases and 3 bases respectively, with 9 bases between them. The CDR3 is made up of 14 amino acids. The CDR3 nucleotides read TGCGCCAGCAGCCAAGATCGCGTGAGCTACGAGCAGTACTTC. Protein product: CASSQDRVSYEQYF.

In DNA form, the CDR3 reads TGTGCCAGCTTACCCACAGGAACGAACACTGAAGCTTTCTTT. Encoded protein: CASLPTGTNTEAFF. J is TRBJ1-1 and V is TRBV11-1; possibly TRBD1 for D (5 bases). Germline CDR1 is SGHAT and CDR2 is FQDESV (reference sequence). This CDR3 region has 14 residues. Trimming removed 8 bases from V and 1 base from J, with 14 bases in between.

The chain couples TRBV2 to TRBJ2-7; 8 bases match TRBD1. Losses at the gene ends were 4 bases for V and 4 bases for J; bases not matched to a gene: 9. This CDR3 has 15 residues. The germline gives CDR1 SNHLY, CDR2 FYNNEI. The CDR3 sequence: CASSADQGAPYEQYF. The CDR3 bases are TGTGCCAGCAGTGCTGACCAGGGGGCACCGTACGAGCAGTACTTC.

V gene TRBV7-9 combines with J gene TRBJ1-1; 9 bases match TRBD1. Trimming removed 4 bases from V and 3 bases from J; junction bases left unmatched: 3. Germline CDR1 SEHNR, CDR2 FQNEAQ (reference sequence). CDR3 size: 14 residues. This chain's CDR3 is CASSSTGGYTEAFF. The CDR3 nucleotides are TGTGCCAGCAGCTCAACAGGGGGCTACACTGAAGCTTTCTTT.

The chain links TRBV7-3 to TRBJ1-1, with D possibly TRBD1 on 5 matching bases. Germline V gene data show CDR1 as SGHTA and CDR2 as FQGTGA. CDR3 length equals 13 residues. The V and J ends lost 5 bases and 1 base respectively, with 8 bases between them. CDR3 protein: CASSPGQNTEAFF. DNA of the CDR3: TGTGCCAGCAGCCCTGGACAGAACACTGAAGCTTTCTTT. The full variable domain, rest sourced from reference TRBV7-3 and TRBJ1-1, is GAGVSQTPSNKVTEKGKYVELRCDPISGHTALYWYRQSLGQGPEFLIYFQGTGAADDSGLPNDRFFAVRPEGSVSTLKIQRTERGDSAVYLCASSPGQNTEAFFGQGTRLTVV.

The chain is built from TRBV11-3 and TRBJ1-5, with D tentatively TRBD1 (5 bases). Germline assignment: CDR1 SGHNT and CDR2 YENEEA. V was shortened by 9 bases and J by 0 bases, with 12 bases between the two germline ends. The CDR3 is 14 residues long. In nucleotides, the CDR3 is TGTGCCAGGACCCCAGGGTATAGCAATCAGCCCCAGCATTTT. Protein sequence: CARTPGYSNQPQHF.

The chain employs TRBV7-9 and TRBJ1-3, with TRBD1 matching over 9 bases. Per the germline V gene, CDR1 is SEHNR and CDR2 is FQNEAQ (reference sequence). The CDR3 is made up of 15 amino acids. Unmatched junction bases numbered 3, after V lost 4 bases and J lost 2 bases. As DNA, the CDR3 is TGTGCCAGCAGCTCCCGGACAGGGGCTGGAAACACCATATATTTT. This gives the protein CASSSRTGAGNTIYF. The whole variable domain, remainder taken from reference TRBV7-9 and TRBJ1-3, is DTGVSQNPRHKITKRGQNVTFRCDPISEHNRLYWYRQTLGQGPEFLTYFQNEAQLEKSRLLSDRFSAERPKGSFSTLEIQRTEQGDSAMYLCASSSRTGAGNTIYFGEGSWLTVV.

V gene TRBV5-1 combines with J gene TRBJ2-5; 14 bases match TRBD2. This CDR3 region has 17 residues. The ends lost 4 bases at V and 3 bases at J; junction bases unmatched: 8. Looked up from germline, CDR1 is SGHRS and CDR2 is YFSETQ. CDR3 protein: CASSRPGTSGGKETQYF. The CDR3, as DNA: TGCGCCAGCAGCAGACCCGGGACTAGCGGGGGCAAAGAGACCCAGTACTTC.